Listed here are 7 T cell receptor beta chains from one sample, sequenced in a study of T cells in Graves' hyperthyroidism and ophthalmopathy. Amplification of TCR beta CDR3 regions used RNA as the template. TCR CDR3 regions were first amplified by RT-PCR with HTBI primers. MiXCR was run by TCRdb on the multiplex PCR reads, yielding one entry per CDR3 protein. The table includes 550,000 to 800,000 distinct CDR3 sequences, over 15% detected once. Sample: blood. Every receptor here comes from a man aged 18-30 years with Graves' hyperthyroidism.

This clonotype has at least ten counts. This chain uses TRBV20-1 with TRBJ2-7, with 12 bases matching TRBD2. Trimming took 2 bases from V and 3 from J; bases not matched to a gene: 8. Germline loops: CDR1 DFQATT, CDR2 SNEGSKA (reference sequence). The CDR3 is 16 amino acids. Written as DNA, the CDR3 is TGCAGTGCTAGAAACCTAGCGGGAGGGTTTCGCTACGAGCAGTACTTC. Protein: CSARNLAGGFRYEQYF.

The genes are TRBV12-3 or TRBV12-4 and TRBJ2-2; TRBD2 aligns across 9 bases. This CDR3 comprises 18 residues. V lost 2 bases, J lost 2 bases, and 9 bases stayed unmatched. The CDR3 reads CASSLRRKTSGNTGELFF. CDR3 coding DNA: TGTGCCAGCAGTTTAAGGCGGAAGACTAGCGGCAACACCGGGGAGCTGTTTTTT.

This clonotype occurred many times. The chain uses TRBV2 and TRBJ2-5, with 7 bases aligning to TRBD2. J was trimmed by 1 base and V by 8 bases; bases with no gene match: 7. CDR1 is SNHLY, CDR2 FYNNEI, per germline. CDR3 length: 14 amino acids. CDR3 sequence: CASANGRLQETQYF. Written as DNA, the CDR3 is TGTGCCAGCGCCAACGGGAGGCTCCAAGAGACCCAGTACTTC.

This clonotype showed up just a few times. CDR3 in amino acids: CASSLMQGLRETQYF. The CDR3 DNA reads TGTGCCAGCAGCTTAATGCAGGGACTTCGGGAGACCCAGTACTTC. The chain has TRBV7-6 and TRBJ2-5, with D possibly matching TRBD2 (6 bases). V gave up 2 bases and J gave up 5 bases, with 15 bases separating them. The CDR3 is 15 amino acids. CDR1 SGHVS and CDR2 FNYEAQ come from the germline V gene.

This clonotype was seen repeatedly, ten times or more. J is TRBJ2-1 and V is TRBV18; no clear D. In germline, CDR1 is KGHSH, CDR2 LQKENI. Trimming took off 3 bases at V and 4 bases at J, with 10 bases between the two ends. This CDR3 has 14 residues. CDR3 loop: CASSPYVGYNEQFF. The DNA of the CDR3 is TGTGCCAGCTCACCCTACGTGGGGTACAATGAGCAGTTCTTC.

This clonotype appeared a few times. This chain connects TRBV7-2 to TRBJ2-2; D unresolved. Germline V gene data show CDR1 as SGHTA and CDR2 as FQGNSA. V was clipped by 2 bases and J by 5 bases, with 9 bases between them. This CDR3 has 14 amino acids. The CDR3 DNA sequence: TGTGCCAGCAGCTTATCTGGTTGGACCGGGGAGCTGTTTTTT. It encodes CASSLSGWTGELFF.

This clonotype was counted ten times or more. The CDR3 region is CASSPGPNYEQYF. The DNA for the CDR3 is TGTGCCAGCAGCCCCGGGCCAAACTACGAGCAGTACTTC. The rearrangement joins TRBV11-2 to TRBJ2-7; D remains unclear. The germline CDR1 and CDR2 sequences are SGHAT and FQNNGV. V lost 5 bases to trimming and J lost 3 bases, with 11 bases between them. CDR3 size: 13 residues.